The 29 T cell receptor beta chains given below trace back to one sample, sequenced in a study of a mutant IDH1 vaccine in newly diagnosed glioma. Regarding time point: week 5, during vaccination. A single vaccine dose contained 300 ug of mutant IDH1 20-mer peptide, and topical imiquimod was used with it. Their specific antigens are unknown. The table came from immunoSEQ multiplex PCR; TCRdb's copy has only in-frame clones and leaves some out. The repertoire holds 60,000 or so clones, under 90% seen once, with about 7.7% in the top ten. Sequenced here: PBMCs, sampled from a glioma patient whose treatment included an IDH1 peptide vaccine. These receptors were collected from a woman aged 45-59 years with glioma.

This clone was counted between two and nine times. The chain couples TRBV7-2 to TRBJ1-5; 10 positions agree with TRBD1. The germline V gene encodes CDR1 SGHTA and CDR2 FQGNSA. V was clipped by 4 bases and J by 9 bases; unmatched bases: 6. This CDR3 is 14 amino acids long. CDR3 sequence reads: CASSSPGQGWPQHF. The CDR3 bases are TGTGCCAGCAGCTCTCCGGGACAGGGGTGGCCCCAGCATTTT. Combining the CDR3 with reference TRBV7-2 and TRBJ1-5 gives the whole variable domain GAGVSQSPSNKVTEKGKDVELRCDPISGHTALYWYRQSLGQGLEFLIYFQGNSAPDKSGLPSDRFSAERTGGSVSTLTIQRTQQEDSAVYLCASSSPGQGWPQHFGDGTRLSIL.

CDR3 region: CASSPDRDQPQHF. The CDR3 DNA reads TGTGCCAGCAGCCCTGACAGGGACCAGCCCCAGCATTTT. This chain links TRBV7-2 with TRBJ1-5; TRBD1 agrees at 7 bases. This CDR3 is 13 amino acids long. Germline V gene data show CDR1 as SGHTA and CDR2 as FQGNSA. V trimming: 5 bases; J trimming: 7 bases; junction bases outside the gene matches: 5.

The gene calls are TRBV5-1 and TRBJ1-1; D is undetermined. Germline V CDR1 and CDR2: SGHRS, YFSETQ. This CDR3 is built from 15 residues. The V and J ends lost 0 bases and 0 bases respectively, with 9 bases between them. Written as DNA, the CDR3 is TGCGCCAGCAGCTTGGATCCAGCTATGAACACTGAAGCTTTCTTT. Protein sequence: CASSLDPAMNTEAFF.

The J gene is TRBJ1-1, the V gene TRBV7-9; 8 bases line up with TRBD1. V dropped 5 bases and J dropped 0; count of bases not matched to a gene: 5. The V gene's germline CDR1 is SEHNR and CDR2 FQNEAQ (reference sequence). The CDR3 is 15 amino acids. In DNA, the CDR3 is TGTGCCAGCAGCGCGCGACAGGGGATGAACACTGAAGCTTTCTTT. Protein: CASSARQGMNTEAFF. The whole variable domain, filled in from reference TRBV7-9 and TRBJ1-1, reads DTGVSQNPRHKITKRGQNVTFRCDPISEHNRLYWYRQTLGQGPEFLTYFQNEAQLEKSRLLSDRFSAERPKGSFSTLEIQRTEQGDSAMYLCASSARQGMNTEAFFGQGTRLTVV.

The gene calls are TRBV7-9 and TRBJ2-1, with D perhaps matching TRBD1 (5 bases). Germline CDR1 SEHNR, CDR2 FQNEAQ (reference sequence). The germline V and J ends were trimmed by 7 bases and 4 bases, with 14 bases remaining between them. This CDR3 is 14 amino acids long. The CDR3 DNA sequence: TGTGCCAGCACCGGACACAACTCGTACAATGAGCAGTTCTTC. It translates to CASTGHNSYNEQFF.

This chain connects TRBV20-1 to TRBJ2-1; D ambiguous. CDR1 DFQATT and CDR2 SNEGSKA come from the germline V gene (reference sequence). The germline V and J ends were trimmed by 6 bases and 7 bases, with 7 bases remaining between them. This CDR3 spans 10 amino acids. CDR3 sequence: CSALMNEQFF. CDR3 nucleotides: TGCAGTGCCCTAATGAATGAGCAGTTCTTC.

The rearrangement joins TRBV4-1 to TRBJ1-3; 9 bases map to TRBD1. The CDR3 spans 16 residues. The J segment lost 3 bases and the V segment lost 0 bases, leaving 3 bases of the junction unmatched. Germline V gene data show CDR1 as MGHRA and CDR2 as YSYEKL. CDR3 nucleotide sequence: TGCGCCAGCAGCCAAGACAGACAGGGGGTTGGAAACACCATATATTTT. Encoded protein: CASSQDRQGVGNTIYF.

The chain employs TRBV30 and TRBJ2-7; D call uncertain. Per the germline V gene, CDR1 is GTSNPN and CDR2 is SVGIG (reference sequence). The V gene lost 2 bases and the J gene lost 5 bases, with 25 bases spanning the gap. The CDR3 has 17 residues. CDR3 residues: CAWSLSRTSTSRDEQYF. CDR3 nucleotide sequence: TGTGCCTGGAGTTTAAGCCGGACCTCAACTTCTCGAGACGAGCAGTACTTC.

The chain couples TRBV29-1 to TRBJ2-1, with D possibly being TRBD2 (6 bases). The germline V and J ends were trimmed by 3 bases and 3 bases, with 9 bases remaining between them. Germline V gene sequence: CDR1 SQVTM, CDR2 ANQGSEA. CDR3 size: 13 residues. This chain's CDR3 is CSVEGTRYNEQFF. The CDR3 bases are TGCAGCGTTGAGGGGACTCGCTACAATGAGCAGTTCTTC.

This clone has more than one count but fewer than ten. The chain couples TRBV18 to TRBJ2-2; D uncertain. V dropped 8 bases and J dropped 4 bases, with 20 bases sitting between them. The germline gives CDR1 KGHSH, CDR2 LQKENI. The length of the CDR3 is 16 residues. CDR3 nucleotide sequence: TGTGCCAGCGCCGCGTCGTCGGGTACGCGCACCGGGGAGCTGTTTTTT. Its translation is CASAASSGTRTGELFF.

The V gene is TRBV13, the J gene TRBJ1-6; 10 positions agree with TRBD1. Germline V gene sequence: CDR1 PRHDT, CDR2 FYEKMQ (reference sequence). V lost 6 bases to trimming and J lost 8 bases; unmatched junction nucleotides: 4. CDR3 length: 14 amino acids. The chain's CDR3 is CASSPTGGDSPLHF. DNA of the CDR3: TGTGCCAGCAGTCCGACAGGGGGCGATTCACCCCTCCACTTT.

The chain employs TRBV9 and TRBJ1-2, with 8 bases fitting TRBD1. Germline V lookup: CDR1 SGDLS, CDR2 YYNGEE. Trimming cost V 3 bases and J 3 bases; bases outside gene matches: 4. The CDR3 contains 14 residues. The CDR3 reads CASSADRGDYGYTF. The CDR3 DNA reads as TGTGCCAGCAGCGCCGACAGGGGAGACTATGGCTACACCTTC.

The chain is built from TRBV19 and TRBJ2-7; possible D gene TRBD2, 7 bases. The length of the CDR3 is 15 residues. CDR1 LNHDA and CDR2 SQIVND come from the germline V gene (reference sequence). Trimming removed 5 bases from V and 4 bases from J, with 18 bases in between. CDR3 in DNA: TGTGCCAGTAGTGGGGGGGGCGCGTCGTCGTACGAGCAGTACTTC. Amino acids: CASSGGGASSYEQYF.

The rearrangement links TRBV5-1 to TRBJ1-5; the match to TRBD1 covers 8 bases. The CDR3 loop spans 15 amino acids. J gave up 2 bases and V 4 bases, and 5 bases lay outside the gene matches. Germline CDR1 reads SGHRS; CDR2 reads YFSETQ. The CDR3 DNA is TGCGCCAGCAGCACAGGGACAGGCGGCAATCAGCCCCAGCATTTT. It specifies CASSTGTGGNQPQHF.

J is TRBJ1-2 and V is TRBV9; 9 bases fit TRBD1. The length of the CDR3 is 15 residues. CDR1 and CDR2 (germline): SGDLS, YYNGEE. The J segment lost 4 bases and the V segment lost 4 bases, leaving 8 bases of the junction unmatched. The CDR3 nucleotides are TGTGCCAGCAGCTCAGGACAGGGGAAGCGCTATGGCTACACCTTC. It translates to CASSSGQGKRYGYTF.

In DNA form, the CDR3 reads TGCAGCGTTATATCGGGACAGGGAATCCATCAGCCCCAGCATTTT. Its protein is CSVISGQGIHQPQHF. This sequence joins TRBV29-1 and TRBJ1-5; 9 bases match TRBD1. The CDR3 consists of 15 residues. The germline V gene has CDR1 SQVTM and CDR2 ANQGSEA. The junction had 10 bases not matched to a gene; V was cut back by 5 bases and J by 5 bases.

The rearrangement joins TRBV11-3 to TRBJ1-2; D is undetermined. The V gene's germline CDR1 is SGHNT and CDR2 YENEEA. Between the trimmed V and J ends, which lost 4 bases and 5 bases, there was a span of 11 bases. This CDR3 spans 13 amino acids. CDR3 DNA: TGTGCCAGCAGCTCCGGTGGGGTTTATGGCTACACCTTC. Protein: CASSSGGVYGYTF.

The chain employs TRBV5-1 and TRBJ1-1, with 12 bases matching TRBD1. The CDR3 covers 15 residues. From germline, CDR1 is SGHRS and CDR2 YFSETQ. V lost 4 bases, J lost 0 bases, and 1 base stayed unmatched. The DNA of the CDR3 is TGCGCCAGCAGCGGGACAGGGGGCGTGAACACTGAAGCTTTCTTT. Translated: CASSGTGGVNTEAFF.

V gene TRBV11-2 combines with J gene TRBJ2-3, with D perhaps matching TRBD1 (6 bases). CDR1 is SGHAT, CDR2 FQNNGV, per germline. Trimming left V 5 bases short and J 2 bases short, with 17 bases between. The CDR3 has 16 residues. DNA for the CDR3: TGTGCCAGCAGCCTAACACAGGGTTCGCTCACAGATACGCAGTATTTT. It translates to CASSLTQGSLTDTQYF.

CDR3 bases: TGTGCCAGCAGCTTAGCCCCAGAAGAGACCCAGTACTTC. It yields the protein CASSLAPEETQYF. The genes are TRBV11-3 and TRBJ2-5; D is undetermined. This CDR3 comprises 13 residues. Trimming shortened V by 1 base and J by 3 bases, and 6 bases separated the two germline ends. From germline, CDR1 is SGHNT and CDR2 YENEEA.

The chain is built from TRBV28 and TRBJ1-1, with TRBD1 matching 10 bases. J was trimmed by 0 bases and V by 6 bases; bases with no gene match: 7. This CDR3 comprises 16 residues. Germline V gives CDR1 MDHEN, CDR2 SYDVKM. The CDR3 reads CASSRDRGQVNTEAFF. The CDR3 DNA is TGTGCCAGCAGCCGCGACAGGGGGCAGGTGAACACTGAAGCTTTCTTT.

This chain joins TRBV21-1 and TRBJ1-2. TRBV21-1 is assigned pseudogene status. The CDR3 is 12 amino acids. CDR3 sequence reads: CASSDFHLGYTF. Here the CDR3 DNA reads TGTGCCAGCAGCGATTTCCACCTTGGCTACACCTTC.

The chain couples TRBV5-1 to TRBJ2-7; 12 nucleotides agree with TRBD2. The CDR3 has 17 amino acids. The germline V gene encodes CDR1 SGHRS and CDR2 YFSETQ. After removal of 3 bases from V and 7 bases from J, the junction contained 14 bases not matched to a gene. For the CDR3, the DNA is TGCGCCAGCAGCTCGACGGGGTCTAGCGGGGGGGCCGGGGAGCAGTACTTC. Amino acids: CASSSTGSSGGAGEQYF.

V and J are TRBV4-1 and TRBJ2-7, with a weak D call TRBD1 (6 bases). The CDR3 is 17 residues long. Trimming removed 0 bases at V and 1 base at J, with 16 bases between. Germline V gene lookup returns CDR1 MGHRA and CDR2 YSYEKL. The CDR3 DNA sequence: TGCGCCAGCAGCCAAGATCACGATTACAGGGCGTCCTACGAGCAGTACTTC. Its translation: CASSQDHDYRASYEQYF.

This clone came up a few times. The gene calls are TRBV6-1 and TRBJ1-2; possibly TRBD1 for D (6 bases). V gave up 3 bases and J gave up 2 bases, with 13 bases separating them. Germline V gives CDR1 MNHNS, CDR2 SASEGT. The CDR3 is 15 amino acids. CDR3 protein: CASSDLGGANYGYTF. In DNA, the CDR3 is TGTGCCAGCAGTGACCTAGGGGGGGCGAACTATGGCTACACCTTC.

This clone was seen a handful of times. The rearrangement uses TRBV7-3 and TRBJ1-1, with 8 positions matching TRBD1. From germline, CDR1 is SGHTA and CDR2 FQGTGA. This CDR3 has 14 amino acids. With 7 bases clipped from V and 5 bases from J, the junction kept 9 bases outside the gene matches. CDR3 amino acids: CASKLGQGLTEAFF. The CDR3 DNA sequence: TGTGCCAGCAAACTCGGACAGGGACTTACTGAAGCTTTCTTT.

The chain is built from TRBV4-2 and TRBJ2-7; TRBD1 might be the D (6 bases). The CDR3 runs to 18 residues. The V gene lost 4 bases and the J gene lost 1 base, with 23 bases spanning the gap. CDR1 is LGHNA, CDR2 YNFKEQ, per germline. The CDR3: CASSLGGIGTFRSYEQYF. The CDR3 DNA sequence: TGTGCCAGCAGCCTAGGGGGAATCGGGACATTCCGATCCTACGAGCAGTACTTC.

The rearrangement joins TRBV6-5 to TRBJ2-2; D is unresolved. V lost 6 bases to trimming and J lost 7 bases, with 9 bases between them. Germline CDR1 is MNHEY and CDR2 is SVGAGI. This CDR3 spans 12 amino acids. The CDR3 region has the DNA TGTGCCAGCAGCCAGGCAAGCGGGGAGCTGTTTTTT. This gives the protein CASSQASGELFF.

Worth noting for this clone: The sample contains more than one DNA sequence encoding this CDR3. This chain joins TRBV5-1 and TRBJ1-3; D unclear. Looked up from germline, CDR1 is SGHRS and CDR2 is YFSETQ. V shed 0 bases and J shed 1 base, with 5 bases lying between them. CDR3 length: 14 residues. CDR3 residues: CASSLGDSGNTIYF. The CDR3 region has the DNA TGCGCCAGCAGCTTGGGGGATTCTGGAAACACCATATATTTT.